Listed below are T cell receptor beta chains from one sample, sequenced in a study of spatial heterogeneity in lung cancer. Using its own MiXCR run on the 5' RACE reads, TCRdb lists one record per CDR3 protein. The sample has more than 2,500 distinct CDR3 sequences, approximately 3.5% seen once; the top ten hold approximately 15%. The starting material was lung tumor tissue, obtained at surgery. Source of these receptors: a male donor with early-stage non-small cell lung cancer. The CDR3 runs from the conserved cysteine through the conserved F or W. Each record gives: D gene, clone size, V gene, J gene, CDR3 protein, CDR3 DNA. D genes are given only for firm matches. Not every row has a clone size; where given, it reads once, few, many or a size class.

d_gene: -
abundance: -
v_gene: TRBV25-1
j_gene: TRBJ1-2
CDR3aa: CASRTGYYGYTF
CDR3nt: TGTGCCAGCAGAACTGGGTACTATGGCTACACCTTC

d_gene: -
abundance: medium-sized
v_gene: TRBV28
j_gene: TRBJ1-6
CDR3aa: CASSFRSLGISPLHF
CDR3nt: TGTGCCAGCAGTTTTCGGAGTTTGGGGATTTCACCCCTCCACTTT

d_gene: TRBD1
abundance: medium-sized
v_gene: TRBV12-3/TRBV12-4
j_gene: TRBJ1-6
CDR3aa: CASSLQGNSPLHF
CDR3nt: TGTGCCAGCAGCTTACAGGGGAATTCACCCCTCCACTTT

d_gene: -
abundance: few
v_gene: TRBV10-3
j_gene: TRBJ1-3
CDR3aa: CAISEGGTAGNTIYF
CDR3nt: TGTGCCATCAGTGAAGGGGGTACGGCTGGAAACACCATATATTTT

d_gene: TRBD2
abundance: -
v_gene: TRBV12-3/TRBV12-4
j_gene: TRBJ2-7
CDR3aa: CASVLAGATYEQYF
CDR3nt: TGTGCCAGCGTACTAGCGGGGGCGACCTACGAGCAGTACTTC

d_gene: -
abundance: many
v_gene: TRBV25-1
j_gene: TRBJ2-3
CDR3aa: CASSRGMGTDTQYF
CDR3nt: TGTGCCAGCAGCAGGGGCATGGGTACGGATACGCAGTATTTT

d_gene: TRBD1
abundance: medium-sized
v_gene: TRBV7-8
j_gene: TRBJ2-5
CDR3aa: CASSLDRPEAQYF
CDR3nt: TGTGCCAGCAGCTTGGACAGGCCTGAGGCCCAGTACTTC

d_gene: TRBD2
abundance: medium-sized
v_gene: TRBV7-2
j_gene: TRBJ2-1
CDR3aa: CASSPTSGGLFQQFF
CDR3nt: TGTGCCAGCAGCCCGACTAGCGGGGGGCTCTTTCAGCAGTTCTTC

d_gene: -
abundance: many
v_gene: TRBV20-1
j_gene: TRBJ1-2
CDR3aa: CSVGVDGYTF
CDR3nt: TGCAGTGTCGGGGTGGACGGCTACACCTTC

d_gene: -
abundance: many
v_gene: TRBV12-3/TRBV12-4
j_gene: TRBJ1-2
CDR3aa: CASSLEGGGYTF
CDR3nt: TGTGCCAGCAGTTTGGAGGGCGGAGGCTACACCTTC

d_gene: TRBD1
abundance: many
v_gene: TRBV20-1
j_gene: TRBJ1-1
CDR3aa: CSARDYLSTGANTEAFF
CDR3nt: TGCAGTGCTAGAGATTATCTTTCGACAGGGGCGAACACTGAAGCTTTCTTT

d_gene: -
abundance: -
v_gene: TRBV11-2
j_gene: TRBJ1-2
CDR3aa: CASSLKAGESYGYTF
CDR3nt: TGTGCCAGCAGCTTAAAAGCGGGAGAGTCCTATGGCTACACCTTC

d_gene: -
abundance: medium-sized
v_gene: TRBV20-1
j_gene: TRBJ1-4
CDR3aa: CSARRAGNEKLFF
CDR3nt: TGCAGTGCTAGACGGGCAGGGAATGAAAAACTGTTTTTT

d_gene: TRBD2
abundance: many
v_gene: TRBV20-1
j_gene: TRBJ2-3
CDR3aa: CSALRTSGGDWVRDTQYF
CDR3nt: TGCAGTGCTCTAAGGACTAGCGGGGGGGATTGGGTTCGAGATACGCAGTATTTT

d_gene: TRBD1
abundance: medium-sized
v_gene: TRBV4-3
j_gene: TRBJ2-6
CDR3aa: CASSQGTGAGANVLTF
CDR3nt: TGCGCCAGCAGCCAAGGGACAGGGGCTGGGGCCAACGTCCTGACTTTC

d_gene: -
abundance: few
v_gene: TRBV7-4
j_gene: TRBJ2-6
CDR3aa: CASSSQGFGANVLTF
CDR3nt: TGTGCCAGCAGCTCTCAGGGGTTTGGGGCCAACGTCCTGACTTTC

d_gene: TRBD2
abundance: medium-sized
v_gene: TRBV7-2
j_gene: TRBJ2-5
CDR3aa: CASSPGFRDYRETQYF
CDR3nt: TGTGCCAGCAGCCCTGGGTTCCGGGACTACAGAGAGACCCAGTACTTC

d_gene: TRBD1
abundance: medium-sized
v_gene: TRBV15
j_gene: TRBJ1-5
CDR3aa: CATSRGTRTGGNNQPQHF
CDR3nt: TGTGCCACCAGCAGAGGGACGCGGACAGGGGGGAACAATCAGCCCCAGCATTTT

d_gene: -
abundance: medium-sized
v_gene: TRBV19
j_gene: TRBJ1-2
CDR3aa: CASNHRQYGYTF
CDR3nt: TGTGCCAGTAACCATCGACAGTATGGCTACACCTTC

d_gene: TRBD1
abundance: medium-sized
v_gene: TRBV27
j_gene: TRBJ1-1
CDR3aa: CASRTGGLTEAFF
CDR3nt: TGTGCCAGCAGGACAGGGGGATTGACTGAAGCTTTCTTT

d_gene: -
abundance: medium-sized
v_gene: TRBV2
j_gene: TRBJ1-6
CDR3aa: CASSVGQFNNSPLHF
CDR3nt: TGTGCCAGCAGTGTAGGACAATTTAATAATTCACCCCTCCACTTT

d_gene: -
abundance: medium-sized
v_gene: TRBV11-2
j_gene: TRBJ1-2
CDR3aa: CASSSTGFVSGYTF
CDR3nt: TGTGCCAGCAGCTCAACAGGGTTTGTCTCTGGCTACACCTTC

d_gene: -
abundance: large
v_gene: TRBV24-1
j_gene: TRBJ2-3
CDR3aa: CATSDFGKADTQYF
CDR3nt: TGTGCCACCAGTGATTTCGGTAAAGCAGATACGCAGTATTTT

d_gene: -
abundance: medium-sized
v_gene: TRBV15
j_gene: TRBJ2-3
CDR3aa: CATSKGSDTQYF
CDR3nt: TGTGCCACCAGCAAGGGGTCAGATACGCAGTATTTT

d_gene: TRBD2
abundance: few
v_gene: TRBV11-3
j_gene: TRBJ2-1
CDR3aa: CASSPGTSGASYNEQFF
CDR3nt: TGTGCCAGCAGCCCAGGGACTAGCGGGGCCTCCTACAATGAGCAGTTCTTC

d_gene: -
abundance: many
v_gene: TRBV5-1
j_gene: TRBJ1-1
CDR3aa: CASSLPGANTEAFF
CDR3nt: TGCGCCAGCAGCTTGCCGGGGGCGAACACTGAAGCTTTCTTT

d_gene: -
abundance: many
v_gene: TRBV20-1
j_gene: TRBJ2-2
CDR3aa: CSAATPRNTGELFF
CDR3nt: TGCAGTGCCGCCACCCCGCGGAACACCGGGGAGCTGTTTTTT

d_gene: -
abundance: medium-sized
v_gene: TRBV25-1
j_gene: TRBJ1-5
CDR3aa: CASGGAGAGQPQHF
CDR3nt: TGTGCCAGTGGCGGCGCAGGCGCCGGTCAGCCCCAGCATTTT

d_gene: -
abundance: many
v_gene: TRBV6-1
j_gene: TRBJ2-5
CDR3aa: CASSEIGRQETQYF
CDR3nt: TGTGCCAGCAGTGAAATTGGCAGACAAGAGACCCAGTACTTC

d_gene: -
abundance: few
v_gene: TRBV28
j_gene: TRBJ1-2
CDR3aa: CASRVANYGYTF
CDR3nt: TGTGCCAGCAGGGTAGCTAACTATGGCTACACCTTC

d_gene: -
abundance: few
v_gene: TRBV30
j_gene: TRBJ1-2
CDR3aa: CAWTPQGTGRGYGYTF
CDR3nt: TGTGCCTGGACTCCGCAGGGGACCGGCCGCGGGTATGGCTACACCTTC